The 21 T cell receptor beta chains below come from one sample, sequenced in a study of T cell responses to AZD1222 COVID-19 vaccine. The data were produced by immunoSEQ multiplex PCR, yet TCRdb's version contains in-frame clones alone and is incomplete. This table has around 120,000 clones, around 87% appearing once. Source: peripheral blood, taken on day 0 of AZD1222 vaccination. All receptors come from an adult in good health.

This chain links TRBV6-5 with TRBJ1-1; tentative D call: TRBD1 (5 bases). CDR1 MNHEY and CDR2 SVGAGI come from the germline V gene. V lost 9 bases, J lost 3 bases, and 8 bases lay in between. This CDR3 region has 11 residues. DNA for the CDR3: TGTGCCAGTCGGGGGTACACTGAAGCTTTCTTT. Amino acids: CASRGYTEAFF.

The gene calls are TRBV7-2 and TRBJ1-5; tentative D call: TRBD1 (5 bases). The V gene's germline CDR1 is SGHTA and CDR2 FQGNSA. This CDR3 comprises 14 residues. V shed 3 bases and J shed 5 bases, with 11 bases lying between them. CDR3 residues: CASSFLVGDQPQHF. The CDR3 DNA follows: TGTGCCAGCAGCTTCCTTGTGGGGGATCAGCCCCAGCATTTT.

A remark on this clone: One junction end disagrees with the germline gene, perhaps due to a read error. The CDR3 sequence is CASSQETSGTYTQYF. The CDR3, as DNA: TGCGCCAGCAGCCAAGAGACTAGCGGCACATATACGCAGTATTTT. The chain has TRBV4-1 and TRBJ2-3, with 9 bases matching TRBD2. The CDR3 consists of 15 residues. Germline CDR1 MGHRA, CDR2 YSYEKL.

CDR3 sequence reads: CSATRGYGYTF. CDR3 coding DNA: TGCAGCGCTACGAGGGGCTATGGCTACACCTTC. V gene TRBV29-1 combines with J gene TRBJ1-2; a weak D match, TRBD1 (5 bases). V gave up 7 bases and J gave up 4 bases, with 10 bases separating them. The CDR3 runs 11 residues. Germline V CDR1 and CDR2: SQVTM, ANQGSEA. Full variable domain (missing parts from reference TRBV29-1 and TRBJ1-2): SAVISQKPSRDICQRGTSLTIQCQVDSQVTMMFWYRQQPGQSLTLIATANQGSEATYESGFVIDKFPISRPNLTFSTLTVSNMSPEDSSIYLCSATRGYGYTFGSGTRLTVV.

This chain links TRBV9 with TRBJ1-2, with a possible D match to TRBD1 (5 bases). Germline V CDR1 and CDR2: SGDLS, YYNGEE. This CDR3 spans 16 amino acids. V gave up 2 bases and J gave up 4 bases, with 18 bases separating them. The CDR3 loop reads CASSVASHLGGYGYTF. CDR3 bases: TGTGCCAGCAGCGTGGCCAGCCACCTCGGGGGCTATGGCTACACCTTC.

The V call is TRBV6-4, the J call TRBJ1-2; a possible D gene is TRBD1 (6 bases). Trimming took 3 bases from V and 4 from J, leaving 18 bases between them. Per germline, CDR1 MRHNA and CDR2 SNTAGT. This CDR3 contains 16 residues. The CDR3 nucleotides are TGTGCCAGCAGTGATTCTGGGGGCGAGGCGTCCTATGGCTACACCTTC. Translating it yields CASSDSGGEASYGYTF.

The count of this clone is one. In DNA form, the CDR3 reads TGCAGTGCTAGTGGACAGGGGGCGTCCTATAATTCACCCCTCCACTTT. It is translated as CSASGQGASYNSPLHF. The V gene is TRBV20-1, the J gene TRBJ1-6; 11 positions agree with TRBD1. V dropped 3 bases and J dropped 1; count of bases not matched to a gene: 2. This CDR3 has 16 amino acids. Germline V gene sequence: CDR1 DFQATT, CDR2 SNEGSKA (reference sequence).

A remark on this clone: One end of the junction is discordant with germline, which a read error may explain. The chain combines TRBV23-1 with TRBJ2-2, with 10 positions matching TRBD1. TRBV23-1 is reported as an ORF; its role is uncertain. The CDR3 loop spans 15 amino acids. CDR3 sequence (DNA): TGCGCCAGCACCCGGTGGGACAGGGGCCCCCGGGGAGCTGTTTTT. This gives the protein CASTRWDRGPRGAVF.

CDR3 sequence reads: CASSVRPPPYEQYF. Here the CDR3 DNA reads TGTGCCAGCAGCGTAAGACCACCCCCCTACGAGCAGTACTTC. The rearrangement uses TRBV11-2 and TRBJ2-7; D gene ambiguous. The CDR3 runs 14 residues. Trimming left V 5 bases short and J 2 bases short, with 13 bases between. In germline, CDR1 is SGHAT, CDR2 FQNNGV.

The chain uses TRBV7-8 and TRBJ2-5, with D possibly being TRBD2 (5 bases). The CDR3 contains 13 residues. Trimming took off 5 bases at V and 0 bases at J, with 7 bases between the two ends. Germline V gene lookup returns CDR1 SGHVS and CDR2 FQNEAQ. The CDR3 sequence is CASSRGYQETQYF. The CDR3, as DNA: TGTGCCAGCAGCCGCGGGTACCAAGAGACCCAGTACTTC.

Here the CDR3 DNA reads TGTGCCAGCTCACCCTTCATGACGAGCTCCTACAATGAGCAGTTCTTC. This encodes CASSPFMTSSYNEQFF. This chain joins TRBV18 and TRBJ2-1; D not certain. CDR1 is KGHSH and CDR2 is LQKENI in the germline V gene. The CDR3 runs to 16 residues. Between the trimmed V and J ends, which lost 3 bases and 0 bases, there was a span of 12 bases.

V is TRBV6-5 and J is TRBJ1-2; D not resolved. CDR3 length: 13 amino acids. The V and J ends lost 7 bases and 0 bases respectively, with 9 bases between them. CDR1 is MNHEY and CDR2 is SVGAGI in the germline V gene. In nucleotides, the CDR3 is TGTGCCAGCATCGAATTAGCTAACTATGGCTACACCTTC. Residues: CASIELANYGYTF.

CDR3 in DNA: TGCGCCAGCAGTTGGAGCTCTGGGGCCAACGTCCTGACTTTC. It encodes CASSWSSGANVLTF. The chain combines TRBV4-1 with TRBJ2-6; the D is unclear. Germline V gene lookup returns CDR1 MGHRA and CDR2 YSYEKL. The CDR3 has 14 residues. V lost 6 bases and J lost 0, with 6 bases in between.

This chain uses TRBV19 with TRBJ1-2; weak D call: TRBD1 (5 bases). The CDR3 is 13 amino acids. The germline V and J ends were trimmed by 7 bases and 0 bases, with 9 bases remaining between them. Germline V gene data show CDR1 as LNHDA and CDR2 as SQIVND (reference sequence). The CDR3 is CASTVGANYGYTF. In DNA form, the CDR3 reads TGTGCCAGTACTGTAGGGGCTAACTATGGCTACACCTTC. Full variable domain (remainder filled in from reference TRBV19 and TRBJ1-2): DGGITQSPKYLFRKEGQNVTLSCEQNLNHDAMYWYRQDPGQGLRLIYYSQIVNDFQKGDIAEGYSVSREKKESFPLTVTSAQKNPTAFYLCASTVGANYGYTFGSGTRLTVV.

In this sample, this clone turned up once. The chain links TRBV12-3 or TRBV12-4 to TRBJ1-1; TRBD1 is a possible D gene (6 bases). The germline V and J ends were trimmed by 6 bases and 6 bases, with 14 bases remaining between them. CDR3 length equals 13 residues. CDR3 loop: CASRPTGSAEAFF. The CDR3 DNA is TGTGCCAGCAGGCCAACAGGGAGCGCTGAAGCTTTCTTT.

The chain couples TRBV13 to TRBJ1-3; D perhaps matches TRBD1 (6 bases). CDR1 is PRHDT, CDR2 FYEKMQ, per germline (reference sequence). This CDR3 has 16 amino acids. Trimming removed 0 bases at V and 4 bases at J, with 13 bases between. The CDR3 DNA sequence: TGTGCCAGCAGCTTAGGCCCCTCAGGGGCGGGAAACACCATATATTTT. Amino acid sequence: CASSLGPSGAGNTIYF.

CDR3 sequence: CASSLRSRTESSSYNSPLHF. CDR3 nucleotides: TGTGCCAGCAGCTTAAGGTCCCGTACAGAATCGAGCTCCTATAATTCACCCCTCCACTTT. This sequence joins TRBV7-3 and TRBJ1-6; D remains ambiguous. This CDR3 spans 20 amino acids. V was trimmed by 1 base and J by 0 bases, leaving 19 bases between them. Per the germline V gene, CDR1 is SGHTA and CDR2 is FQGTGA. Based on the CDR3 plus reference TRBV7-3 and TRBJ1-6, the full variable domain is GAGVSQTPSNKVTEKGKYVELRCDPISGHTALYWYRQSLGQGPEFLIYFQGTGAADDSGLPNDRFFAVRPEGSVSTLKIQRTERGDSAVYLCASSLRSRTESSSYNSPLHFGNGTRLTVT.

This sequence joins TRBV18 and TRBJ2-7; D remains unclear. There are 15 residues in the CDR3. V was trimmed by 2 bases and J by 9 bases, leaving 20 bases between them. Germline CDR1 and CDR2: KGHSH and LQKENI. DNA of the CDR3: TGTGCCAGCTCACCATTAGGGCAGAACCCACCCTGGCAGTACTTC. Translated, it gives CASSPLGQNPPWQYF.

The V gene is TRBV5-8, the J gene TRBJ2-5, with D perhaps TRBD1 (6 bases). The ends were cut back, 4 bases at V and 2 bases at J, with 15 bases in the middle. This CDR3 is 15 amino acids long. The germline V gene encodes CDR1 SGHTS and CDR2 YDEGEE. CDR3 coding DNA: TGTGCCAGCAGCCCCCGGATGGACAGACAAGAGACCCAGTACTTC. Its translation: CASSPRMDRQETQYF.

This chain joins TRBV3-1 (or the pseudogene TRBV3-2) and TRBJ1-6; D uncertain. Germline V gene data show CDR1 as LGHDT and CDR2 as YNNKEL (reference sequence). V was clipped by 6 bases and J by 6 bases, with 6 bases between them. This CDR3 has 12 amino acids. The CDR3 loop is CASRTGNSPLHF. The DNA for the CDR3 is TGTGCCAGCAGGACTGGTAATTCACCCCTCCACTTT.

V gene TRBV16 combines with J gene TRBJ1-5, with a weak D call TRBD1 (6 bases). Germline V gene lookup returns CDR1 KGHSY and CDR2 FQNENV. The CDR3 spans 16 residues. Trimming took 0 bases from V and 4 from J, leaving 13 bases between them. CDR3 in DNA: TGTGCCAGCAGCCAATCGAACAGGGCGGGGAATCAGCCCCAGCATTTT. It translates to CASSQSNRAGNQPQHF.